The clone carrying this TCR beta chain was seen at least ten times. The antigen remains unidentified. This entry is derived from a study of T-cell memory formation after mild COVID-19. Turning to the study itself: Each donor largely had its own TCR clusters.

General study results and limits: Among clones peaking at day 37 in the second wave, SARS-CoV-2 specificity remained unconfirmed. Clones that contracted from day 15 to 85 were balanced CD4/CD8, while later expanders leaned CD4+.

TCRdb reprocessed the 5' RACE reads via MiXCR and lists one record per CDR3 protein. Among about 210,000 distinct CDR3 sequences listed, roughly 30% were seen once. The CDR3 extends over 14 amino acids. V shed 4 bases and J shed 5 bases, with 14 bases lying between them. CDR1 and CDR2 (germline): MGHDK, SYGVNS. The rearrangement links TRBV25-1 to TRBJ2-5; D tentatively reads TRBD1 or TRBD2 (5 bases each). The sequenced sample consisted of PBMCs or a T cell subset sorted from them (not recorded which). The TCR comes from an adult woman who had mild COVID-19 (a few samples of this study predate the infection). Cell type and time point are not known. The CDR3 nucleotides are TGTGCCAGCAGTGTCTTCGGGACCTCGGAGACCCAGTACTTC. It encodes CASSVFGTSETQYF.